The 14 T cell receptor beta chains given below trace back to one sample, sequenced in a study of response to subunit inactivated influenza vaccine. TCRdb re-called the RT-PCR reads with MiXCR, one entry per CDR3 protein. The sample consists of approximately 730,000 distinct CDR3 sequences, approximately 14% of them appearing once. Source: PBMCs from blood, taken 14 to 15 days before vaccination. The receptors derive from a man aged 45-65 years who received an inactivated influenza vaccine.

V usage is TRBV6-2 or TRBV6-3 and J usage is TRBJ2-7; 8 nucleotides agree with TRBD1. Per germline, CDR1 MNHEY and CDR2 SVGEGT. The CDR3 has 15 residues. V trimming: 4 bases; J trimming: 4 bases; junction bases outside the gene matches: 9. CDR3 amino acids: CASSWTSGGGYEQYF. The CDR3 DNA sequence: TGTGCCAGCAGTTGGACCTCAGGGGGCGGGTACGAGCAGTACTTC.

The table lists this clonotype with many counts. The chain is built from TRBV30 and TRBJ1-2; D is unresolved. CDR1 is GTSNPN, CDR2 SVGIG, per germline (reference sequence). There are 12 residues in the CDR3. V lost 3 bases to trimming and J lost 4 bases, with 9 bases between them. CDR3 protein: CAWRAGGYGYTF. The CDR3 nucleotides are TGTGCCTGGAGGGCCGGTGGCTATGGCTACACCTTC.

The chain links TRBV20-1 to TRBJ2-5; D might be TRBD2 (5 bases). Germline values: CDR1 DFQATT, CDR2 SNEGSKA (reference sequence). This CDR3 contains 13 residues. Trimming took off 6 bases at V and 0 bases at J, with 11 bases between the two ends. CDR3 DNA: TGCAGTGCAGAGGGAAATCACCAAGAGACCCAGTACTTC. Residues: CSAEGNHQETQYF.

The chain links TRBV5-1 to TRBJ2-1; 13 positions agree with TRBD2. V dropped 4 bases and J dropped 7; count of bases not matched to a gene: 11. This CDR3 contains 17 residues. CDR1 and CDR2 from the germline V gene are SGHRS and YFSETQ. This chain's CDR3 is CASSARLAGGLGNEQFF. In DNA, the CDR3 is TGCGCCAGCAGCGCACGACTAGCGGGAGGTTTGGGGAATGAGCAGTTCTTC.

This clonotype has a handful of counts. The V gene is TRBV4-3, the J gene TRBJ1-1; D remains unclear. Germline CDR1 LGHNA, CDR2 YSLEER. V dropped 1 base and J dropped 6 bases, with 9 bases sitting between them. The CDR3 is made up of 13 amino acids. In DNA, the CDR3 is TGCGCCAGCAGCCAAGTTGACATGGCTGAAGCTTTCTTT. It is translated as CASSQVDMAEAFF.

The chain combines TRBV4-3 with TRBJ2-4, with TRBD1 matching over 7 bases. With V trimmed by 1 base and J by 8 bases, 8 bases remained unmatched. The CDR3 is 15 amino acids. Per the germline V gene, CDR1 is LGHNA and CDR2 is YSLEER. The CDR3 sequence is CASSQGYDRAHIQYF. CDR3 DNA: TGCGCCAGCAGCCAAGGCTACGACAGGGCCCACATTCAGTACTTC.

This chain joins TRBV7-2 and TRBJ2-5; maybe TRBD1 (7 bases). This CDR3 spans 13 amino acids. Germline CDR1 SGHTA, CDR2 FQGNSA. V gave up 0 bases and J gave up 9 bases, with 11 bases separating them. The CDR3 loop reads CASSLAGGGAQYF. CDR3 in DNA: TGTGCCAGCAGCTTAGCAGGGGGCGGGGCCCAGTACTTC. The whole variable domain, filled in from reference TRBV7-2 and TRBJ2-5, reads GAGVSQSPSNKVTEKGKDVELRCDPISGHTALYWYRQSLGQGLEFLIYFQGNSAPDKSGLPSDRFSAERTGGSVSTLTIQRTQQEDSAVYLCASSLAGGGAQYFGPGTRLLVL.

In DNA, the CDR3 is TGCGCCAGCAGCCAAGATCCCGGGCTACAGGGGGACACTGAAGCTTTCTTT. This translates into CASSQDPGLQGDTEAFF. The V call is TRBV4-3, the J call TRBJ1-1, with 8 bases matching TRBD1. The trim removed 0 bases at V and 3 bases at J, leaving 9 bases unmatched. The CDR3 loop spans 17 amino acids. CDR1 is LGHNA and CDR2 is YSLEER in the germline V gene.

The gene calls are TRBV7-2 and TRBJ2-7; 7 nucleotides match TRBD2. CDR1 is SGHTA, CDR2 FQGNSA, per germline. CDR3 length: 14 amino acids. The V and J ends lost 3 bases and 6 bases, in that order; junction bases with no gene match: 8. CDR3 DNA sequence: TGTGCCAGCAGCTTGGGCGCGGGAGAGGCCGAGCAGTACTTC. Amino acids: CASSLGAGEAEQYF.

This clonotype has only a few counts. The chain links TRBV4-3 to TRBJ2-1; tentative D call: TRBD1 (6 bases). The CDR3 spans 17 residues. Per germline, CDR1 LGHNA and CDR2 YSLEER. V was pared by 4 bases and J by 1 base, with 17 bases between. CDR3 residues: CASSRKKTGLSYNEQFF. CDR3 sequence (DNA): TGCGCCAGCAGCCGAAAGAAAACAGGGTTATCCTACAATGAGCAGTTCTTC.

The chain links TRBV18 to TRBJ2-2; D gene unclear. Germline loops: CDR1 KGHSH, CDR2 LQKENI. V shed 3 bases and J shed 4 bases, with 15 bases lying between them. The CDR3 extends over 16 amino acids. CDR3 sequence reads: CASSPPGRKGTGELFF. For the CDR3, the DNA is TGTGCCAGCTCACCGCCGGGCCGAAAAGGCACCGGGGAGCTGTTTTTT. Full variable domain (outside the CDR3, taken from reference TRBV18 and TRBJ2-2): NAGVMQNPRHLVRRRGQEARLRCSPMKGHSHVYWYRQLPEEGLKFMVYLQKENIIDESGMPKERFSAEFPKEGPSILRIQQVVRGDSAAYFCASSPPGRKGTGELFFGEGSRLTVL.

This clonotype was picked up a small number of times. V is TRBV14 and J is TRBJ2-1, with 11 bases fitting TRBD2. The CDR3 contains 14 residues. J was trimmed by 7 bases and V by 6 bases; bases with no gene match: 5. The germline V gene encodes CDR1 SGHDN and CDR2 FVKESK. For the CDR3, the DNA is TGTGCCAGCAGTGAACTAGCGGGAGTGAATGAGCAGTTCTTC. As protein: CASSELAGVNEQFF.

In this sample, this clonotype turned up many times. This sequence joins TRBV6-2 or TRBV6-3 and TRBJ2-1; 8 bases are a match to TRBD2. Looked up from germline, CDR1 is MNHEY and CDR2 is SVGEGT. V shed 5 bases and J 6 bases; nucleotides not matched to a gene: 12. This CDR3 has 16 amino acids. DNA of the CDR3: TGTGCCAGCAGTACAAAGCGGGCGGGGGGTCCCAATGAGCAGTTCTTC. Its translation: CASSTKRAGGPNEQFF.

This clonotype was seen many times. The gene calls are TRBV12-3 or TRBV12-4 and TRBJ2-3; D may be TRBD1 (5 bases). CDR3 length: 18 residues. The V gene lost 0 bases and the J gene lost 0 bases, with 16 bases spanning the gap. This CDR3 reads CASSLAGAGFHSTDTQYF. The DNA for the CDR3 is TGTGCCAGCAGTTTAGCAGGGGCAGGGTTTCATAGCACAGATACGCAGTATTTT.